The 14 T cell receptor beta chains below all came from one sample that was sequenced in a study of beta chain features in type 1 diabetes (dated by TCRdb to the late 2010s). Study-level results and caveats: In all four CD4+ subsets, TCRB CDR3 length was moderately but significantly shorter in type 1 diabetes patients.

Library construction relied on the immunoSEQ multiplex PCR assay. The High Capacity cDNA Reverse Transcription Kit was used to reverse transcribe all of the isolated RNA, meaning that expressed TCRB transcripts were what got sequenced. TCRdb stores this immuneACCESS table with in-frame sequences only. Part of the clones is absent; in the studies checked, under half of the shortfall reflects unresolved V genes, and no reason is known for the rest. In this sample the table shows some 330,000 clones, over 9.5% of which occur a single time. Around 0.01% of the sample is held by the ten biggest clonotypes. Their recognized antigens are unknown. The sequencing input was naive CD4+ T cells from blood. In light of the paper, this sample's cell subset or site label describes: true naive CD4+ T cells. These receptors originate from a woman younger than 30 with type 1 diabetes.

This chain connects TRBV6-5 to TRBJ1-1, with 8 bases identical to TRBD1. The CDR3 sequence is 15 residues long. The germline gives CDR1 MNHEY, CDR2 SVGAGI. The trim removed 6 bases at V and 4 bases at J, leaving 10 bases unmatched. In DNA form, the CDR3 reads TGTGCCAGCAGGATAGACAGGGGTGCTTCCACTGAAGCTTTCTTT. As protein: CASRIDRGASTEAFF.

This sequence joins TRBV4-3 and TRBJ2-7, with a weak D call TRBD1 (5 bases). V was pared by 1 base and J by 6 bases, with 7 bases between. The length of the CDR3 is 12 residues. CDR1 and CDR2 from the germline V gene are LGHNA and YSLEER. For the CDR3, the DNA is TGCGCCAGCAGCCAAGGGGGCCGCGAGCAGTACTTC. Protein product: CASSQGGREQYF.

This sequence joins TRBV7-2 and TRBJ2-3; 8 bases match TRBD2. CDR1 is SGHTA and CDR2 is FQGNSA in the germline V gene. The CDR3 is 14 amino acids. V dropped 0 bases and J dropped 6; count of bases not matched to a gene: 2. The CDR3 DNA sequence: TGTGCCAGCAGCTTAGCTTCGGGGGGGGATACGCAGTATTTT. Its translation is CASSLASGGDTQYF.

In its sample, this clone was seen a few times. The rearrangement links TRBV15 to TRBJ2-1; 7 nucleotides line up with TRBD2. Trimming at V came to 3 bases and at J to 1 base, leaving 3 bases not matched to a gene. This CDR3 has 15 amino acids. Germline V lookup: CDR1 LNHNV, CDR2 YYDKDF (reference sequence). CDR3: CATSSVGGSYNEQFF. The CDR3 region has the DNA TGTGCCACCAGCAGTGTGGGGGGGTCCTACAATGAGCAGTTCTTC.

This sequence joins TRBV7-9 and TRBJ1-1; a possible D gene is TRBD1 (5 bases). CDR3 length: 15 amino acids. The germline V and J ends were trimmed by 5 bases and 2 bases, with 15 bases remaining between them. From germline, CDR1 is SEHNR and CDR2 FQNEAQ (reference sequence). CDR3 residues: CASSPIGEGNTEAFF. CDR3 bases: TGTGCCAGCAGCCCCATAGGGGAGGGTAACACTGAAGCTTTCTTT. The full variable domain, in which reference TRBV7-9 and TRBJ1-1 provide the parts outside the CDR3, is DTGVSQNPRHKITKRGQNVTFRCDPISEHNRLYWYRQTLGQGPEFLTYFQNEAQLEKSRLLSDRFSAERPKGSFSTLEIQRTEQGDSAMYLCASSPIGEGNTEAFFGQGTRLTVV.

There are a few counts of this clone. The chain couples TRBV7-9 to TRBJ1-4; D gene ambiguous. This CDR3 comprises 14 residues. Per the germline V gene, CDR1 is SEHNR and CDR2 is FQNEAQ (reference sequence). V was cut by 7 bases and J by 0 bases, with 9 bases left in between. CDR3 bases: TGTGCCAGCATGGAGGGATCAACTAATGAAAAACTGTTTTTT. Translating gives CASMEGSTNEKLFF.

The J gene is TRBJ1-1, the V gene TRBV5-1; D remains unclear. The CDR3 spans 14 residues. V was pared by 7 bases and J by 1 base, with 14 bases between. CDR1 SGHRS and CDR2 YFSETQ come from the germline V gene. CDR3 sequence reads: CASGQTGGNTEAFF. The CDR3 DNA reads as TGCGCCAGCGGCCAAACTGGAGGGAACACTGAAGCTTTCTTT.

This chain links TRBV6-5 with TRBJ1-4; D gene unclear. The length of the CDR3 is 15 residues. V was shortened by 2 bases and J by 7 bases, with 14 bases between the two germline ends. Per the germline V gene, CDR1 is MNHEY and CDR2 is SVGAGI. As DNA, the CDR3 is TGTGCCAGCAGTTACCGAAGTCAGTCGTTTGAAAAACTGTTTTTT. Translation: CASSYRSQSFEKLFF.

This clone was seen more than once but under ten times. The chain employs TRBV9 and TRBJ2-1; 7 positions agree with TRBD1. Germline V gene data show CDR1 as SGDLS and CDR2 as YYNGEE. V trimming: 3 bases; J trimming: 7 bases; junction bases outside the gene matches: 13. The CDR3 consists of 16 residues. This CDR3 reads CASSAPPGQISNEQFF. The CDR3 nucleotides are TGTGCCAGCAGCGCCCCCCCGGGACAGATAAGTAATGAGCAGTTCTTC.

CDR3 sequence reads: CASSDGAGPRGGYTF. In DNA form, the CDR3 reads TGTGCCAGCAGTGACGGAGCAGGCCCTAGGGGAGGCTACACCTTC. This chain joins TRBV2 and TRBJ1-2; tentative D call: TRBD1 (5 bases). V lost 3 bases, J lost 8 bases, and 19 bases lay in between. Germline loops: CDR1 SNHLY, CDR2 FYNNEI. CDR3 length: 15 amino acids.

The chain uses TRBV5-4 and TRBJ2-3, with TRBD2 as a possible D gene (5 bases). The CDR3 runs 17 residues. V lost 5 bases to trimming and J lost 0 bases, with 19 bases between them. Germline values: CDR1 SGHNT, CDR2 YYREEE (reference sequence). DNA for the CDR3: TGTGCCAGCAGTCCTCTACTCGGCGGGCCTAGCACAGATACGCAGTATTTT. Translated, it gives CASSPLLGGPSTDTQYF.

This rearrangement joins TRBV13 to TRBJ2-3, with a possible D match to TRBD2 (5 bases). CDR1 and CDR2 (germline): PRHDT, FYEKMQ (reference sequence). Trimming took 3 bases from V and 3 from J, leaving 7 bases between them. The CDR3 spans 13 residues. CDR3 sequence reads: CASSFPGTDTQYF. The CDR3 nucleotides read TGTGCCAGCAGCTTTCCGGGAACAGATACGCAGTATTTT.

The chain couples TRBV28 to TRBJ1-1; D possibly corresponds to TRBD1 (6 bases). Trimming cost V 7 bases and J 6 bases, with 15 bases left between them. This CDR3 has 13 amino acids. CDR1 and CDR2 (germline): MDHEN, SYDVKM. The DNA for the CDR3 is TGTGCCAGCACCGACTCACAGGGTTCTGAAGCTTTCTTT. Translation gives CASTDSQGSEAFF.

This clone was counted only a few times. The chain carries TRBV25-1 and TRBJ1-2; 7 bases fit TRBD1. Trimming removed 5 bases from V and 4 bases from J; junction bases left unmatched: 7. CDR1 MGHDK and CDR2 SYGVNS come from the germline V gene. The CDR3 runs 14 residues. The CDR3, as DNA: TGTGCCAGCAGTAACACAGGGGACGGCTATGGCTACACCTTC. This gives the protein CASSNTGDGYGYTF.